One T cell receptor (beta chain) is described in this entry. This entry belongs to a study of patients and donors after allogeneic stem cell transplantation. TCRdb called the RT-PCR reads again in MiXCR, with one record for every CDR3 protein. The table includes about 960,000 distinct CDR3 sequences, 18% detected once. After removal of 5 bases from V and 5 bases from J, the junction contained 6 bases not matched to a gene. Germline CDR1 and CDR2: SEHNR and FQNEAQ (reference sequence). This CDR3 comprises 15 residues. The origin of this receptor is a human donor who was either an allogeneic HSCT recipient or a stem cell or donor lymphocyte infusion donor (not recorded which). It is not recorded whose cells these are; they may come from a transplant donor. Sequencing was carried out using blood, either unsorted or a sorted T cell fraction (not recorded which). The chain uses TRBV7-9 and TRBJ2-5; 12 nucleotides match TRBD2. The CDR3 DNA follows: TGTGCCAGCAGCCCTAGCGGGAGGGCCATGGAGACCCAGTACTTC. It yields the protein CASSPSGRAMETQYF.